These 15 T cell receptor beta chains share one sample of origin, sequenced in a study of T cell responses to AZD1222 COVID-19 vaccine. This table comes from immunoSEQ multiplex PCR, and its TCRdb copy is limited to in-frame clones, with some not included. The table includes about 97,000 clones, approximately 90% detected once. This specimen consisted of peripheral blood, obtained on day 0 of AZD1222 vaccination. Receptor source: an adult in good health.

The V gene is TRBV11-1, the J gene TRBJ2-7; 8 nucleotides align to TRBD1. Germline CDR1 and CDR2: SGHAT and FQDESV (reference sequence). This CDR3 region has 13 residues. V trimming: 4 bases; J trimming: 6 bases; junction bases outside the gene matches: 5. CDR3 loop: CASSYQDRAEQYF. CDR3 DNA sequence: TGTGCCAGCAGCTACCAGGACAGGGCCGAGCAGTACTTC. The variable domain in full, completed from reference TRBV11-1 and TRBJ2-7, reads EAEVAQSPRYKITEKSQAVAFWCDPISGHATLYWYRQILGQGPELLVQFQDESVVDDSQLPKDRFSAERLKGVDSTLKIQPAELGDSAMYLCASSYQDRAEQYFGPGTRLTVT.

The chain carries TRBV10-2 and TRBJ1-2; 8 nucleotides match TRBD1. The CDR3 consists of 15 residues. J was trimmed by 7 bases and V by 6 bases; bases with no gene match: 13. Per germline, CDR1 WSHSY and CDR2 SAAADI. The CDR3 DNA sequence: TGCGCCAGCAGCGACCCGGGGACAGGAGGATCTGGCTACACCTTC. This encodes CASSDPGTGGSGYTF.

This clone was seen a few times. The J gene is TRBJ2-1, the V gene TRBV5-1; 11 nucleotides agree with TRBD2. The V gene end was trimmed by 4 bases and the J gene end by 9 bases; junction bases not matched to a gene: 9. The CDR3 has 15 amino acids. Per the germline V gene, CDR1 is SGHRS and CDR2 is YFSETQ. The CDR3 spells CASSLLAGAGGEQFF. As DNA, the CDR3 is TGCGCCAGCAGCCTACTAGCGGGGGCCGGGGGTGAGCAGTTCTTC.

J is TRBJ1-2 and V is TRBV6-2 or TRBV6-3; no clear D gene. The CDR3 contains 13 residues. Trimming pared 6 bases from V and 5 bases from J, leaving 13 bases between. Germline values: CDR1 MNHEY, CDR2 SVGEGT. The CDR3 DNA follows: TGTGCCAGCAGCAGATCGGCGGGGTATGGCTACACCTTC. This translates into CASSRSAGYGYTF.

The V and J genes are TRBV7-9 and TRBJ2-5; 12 positions agree with TRBD2. Per the germline V gene, CDR1 is SEHNR and CDR2 is FQNEAQ (reference sequence). The CDR3 extends over 18 amino acids. V lost 5 bases and J lost 2; bases outside the gene matches: 12. The CDR3 here is CASSPQRLAGALQETQYF. CDR3 bases: TGTGCCAGCAGCCCTCAAAGACTAGCGGGGGCCCTTCAAGAGACCCAGTACTTC.

This clone was seen a few times. J is TRBJ1-1 and V is TRBV6-8, with D unresolved. Deletions cut 10 bases from V and 8 bases from J, with 20 bases between. Germline-derived CDR1 and CDR2 are MNHGY and SAAAGT. The length of the CDR3 is 13 residues. CDR3 amino acids: CANALYAPGEAFF. CDR3 in DNA: TGTGCCAACGCCCTCTATGCCCCCGGCGAAGCTTTCTTT.

The chain has TRBV6-6 and TRBJ1-6, with D possibly being TRBD1 (5 bases). Germline-derived CDR1 and CDR2 are MNHNY and SVGAGI (reference sequence). The CDR3 is 14 amino acids. V was cut by 5 bases and J by 7 bases, with 12 bases left in between. As DNA, the CDR3 is TGTGCCAGCAGTAGTCCCGGGACCAATTCACCCCTCCACTTT. Its protein is CASSSPGTNSPLHF.

This chain uses TRBV7-9 with TRBJ1-1; 10 bases map to TRBD1. Germline V gene sequence: CDR1 SEHNR, CDR2 FQNEAQ (reference sequence). The J segment lost 11 bases and the V segment lost 4 bases, leaving 10 bases of the junction unmatched. The CDR3 is 14 residues long. DNA for the CDR3: TGTGCCAGCAGCTCCCGGGACAGGGGACTCGGGGCTTTCTTT. It specifies CASSSRDRGLGAFF.

This sequence joins TRBV7-9 and TRBJ1-5; D gene unclear. The CDR3 sequence is 12 residues long. V was shortened by 4 bases and J by 3 bases, with 4 bases between the two germline ends. Germline assignment: CDR1 SEHNR and CDR2 FQNEAQ (reference sequence). The chain's CDR3 is CASSSDNQPQHF. Written as DNA, the CDR3 is TGTGCCAGCAGCTCTGACAATCAGCCCCAGCATTTT. The full variable domain, in which reference TRBV7-9 and TRBJ1-5 provide the parts outside the CDR3, is DTGVSQNPRHKITKRGQNVTFRCDPISEHNRLYWYRQTLGQGPEFLTYFQNEAQLEKSRLLSDRFSAERPKGSFSTLEIQRTEQGDSAMYLCASSSDNQPQHFGDGTRLSIL.

V is TRBV9 and J is TRBJ1-1; no definite D call. Per the germline V gene, CDR1 is SGDLS and CDR2 is YYNGEE. CDR3 length: 14 residues. V gave up 6 bases and J gave up 2 bases, with 14 bases separating them. CDR3 nucleotides: TGTGCCAGCAACGATCCTGGCAAAAACACTGAAGCTTTCTTT. Its protein is CASNDPGKNTEAFF.

The count of this clone is one. V gene TRBV7-9 combines with J gene TRBJ1-1; no firm D call. V shed 1 base and J shed 7 bases, with 10 bases lying between them. The CDR3 is 13 amino acids. Germline assignment: CDR1 SEHNR and CDR2 FQNEAQ (reference sequence). In DNA form, the CDR3 reads TGTGCCAGCAGCTTAGGGGGTTTTTATGAAGCTTTCTTT. Protein product: CASSLGGFYEAFF. Drawing the rest from reference TRBV7-9 and TRBJ1-1, the complete variable domain is DTGVSQNPRHKITKRGQNVTFRCDPISEHNRLYWYRQTLGQGPEFLTYFQNEAQLEKSRLLSDRFSAERPKGSFSTLEIQRTEQGDSAMYLCASSLGGFYEAFFGQGTRLTVV.

V gene TRBV19 combines with J gene TRBJ1-5, with no clear D. The V end was cut by 5 bases, the J end by 0 bases, with 11 bases between. Germline V CDR1 and CDR2: LNHDA, SQIVND (reference sequence). CDR3 length: 15 amino acids. The CDR3 DNA follows: TGTGCCAGTAGTTGGATTTCCAATAGCAATCAGCCCCAGCATTTT. The encoded protein is CASSWISNSNQPQHF. The full variable domain, with the rest looked up from reference TRBV19 and TRBJ1-5, is DGGITQSPKYLFRKEGQNVTLSCEQNLNHDAMYWYRQDPGQGLRLIYYSQIVNDFQKGDIAEGYSVSREKKESFPLTVTSAQKNPTAFYLCASSWISNSNQPQHFGDGTRLSIL.

V and J are TRBV2 and TRBJ2-5; a possible D gene is TRBD2 (5 bases). Germline CDR1 is SNHLY and CDR2 is FYNNEI. The ends were cut back, 6 bases at V and 3 bases at J, with 11 bases in the middle. This CDR3 comprises 13 residues. CDR3: CASRIYGEETQYF. The DNA of the CDR3 is TGTGCCAGCAGGATTTACGGGGAAGAGACCCAGTACTTC. The whole variable domain, filled in from reference TRBV2 and TRBJ2-5, reads EPEVTQTPSHQVTQMGQEVILRCVPISNHLYFYWYRQILGQKVEFLVSFYNNEISEKSEIFDDQFSVERPDGSNFTLKIRSTKLEDSAMYFCASRIYGEETQYFGPGTRLLVL.

This clone appeared a single time. V and J are TRBV5-6 and TRBJ2-5; TRBD1 matches 9 bases. Germline CDR1 reads SGHDT; CDR2 reads YYEEEE. CDR3 length equals 15 residues. Trimming took 4 bases from V and 2 from J; bases not matched to a gene: 6. In nucleotides, the CDR3 is TGTGCCAGCAGCGTGTGGGGACAGGGTCAAGAGACCCAGTACTTC. Its translation: CASSVWGQGQETQYF.

This chain links TRBV10-1 with TRBJ1-2; tentatively, D is TRBD1 (5 bases). Trimming cost V 10 bases and J 0 bases, with 15 bases left between them. CDR1 and CDR2 from the germline V gene are WNHNN and SYGVQD (reference sequence). The CDR3 is made up of 14 amino acids. This chain's CDR3 is CAIPRGGTNYGYTF. The CDR3 coding sequence is TGCGCCATCCCGAGGGGTGGAACTAACTATGGCTACACCTTC.